This entry describes one T cell receptor (beta chain). The authors ran a second PCR of about 7 to 12 cycles using a sample-barcoded 5' primer and a J-beta primer mix. TCRdb used MiXCR to reprocess the 5' RACE reads, holding one entry per CDR3 protein. In the table there are approximately 2,000,000 distinct CDR3 sequences, roughly two fifths of which are singletons. The source of the sample is a study of blood T cells in healthy people across ages. The CDR3 consists of 16 residues. Germline CDR1 is LGHDT and CDR2 is YNNKEL (reference sequence). V trimming: 0 bases; J trimming: 4 bases; junction bases outside the gene matches: 6.

What was sequenced was blood. The receptor's source is a human donor in good health. The chain links TRBV3-1 to TRBJ2-7, with 10 bases that match TRBD2. The DNA of the CDR3 is TGTGCCAGCAGCCAAGACACAACTAGCGGGATTTACGAGCAGTACTTC. Protein product: CASSQDTTSGIYEQYF.